The table lists the clone carrying this T cell receptor beta chain with many counts. The antigen is not known. Germline V gives CDR1 SGHDT, CDR2 YYEEEE. Unmatched junction bases numbered 5, after V lost 4 bases and J lost 3 bases. The CDR3 contains 15 residues. This sample is drawn from a study of blood T cells in healthy people across ages. A second PCR, run for about 7 to 11 cycles, used a sample-barcoded 5' primer plus a J-beta primer mix. Every sample gave at least 2.5 million paired-end reads containing CDR3. TCRdb itself ran the 5' RACE reads through MiXCR, one entry per CDR3 protein. This repertoire shows 750,000 to 850,000 distinct CDR3 sequences, 20% to 25% found once; its top ten account for approximately 3.7%. Regarding the study as a whole: Per million T cells, the diversity of TCR beta decreased roughly linearly as age advanced. Diversity was higher, and naive CD4+ cells more numerous, in long-lived donors than in aged donors.

These sequences were also reported in another study, on T cells of mothers and their children.

The receptor was isolated from a boy aged 5 to 17 in good health. The source material was blood. The chain is built from TRBV5-6 and TRBJ2-3, with 10 bases matching TRBD1. The CDR3 nucleotides are TGTGCCAGCAGCCCGAGGACAGGGGGAACAGATACGCAGTATTTT. Its protein product is CASSPRTGGTDTQYF.